This T cell receptor beta chain was recovered during a study of blood T cell repertoires in COVID-19. While infection was still active, Seattle patients were enrolled and then followed longitudinally. Germline V gene data show CDR1 as KGHSH and CDR2 as LQKENI. The CDR3 is made up of 15 amino acids. The V gene end was trimmed by 2 bases and the J gene end by 0 bases; junction bases not matched to a gene: 3. This clone was counted a single time. The authors' processing: From reference gene primer amplification, estimates of nucleated cell counts were derived. Libraries were prepared by immunoSEQ multiplex PCR; TCRdb keeps only in-frame clonotypes and omits some of them. The V and J calls and clone size are taken from that table; D and trimming were inferred from the DNA. The data hold 300,000 to 400,000 clones, with roughly 86% observed a single time.

The sample comprised peripheral blood. The receptor comes from a young man with COVID-19, enrolled during active disease. V and J are TRBV18 and TRBJ2-7, with 8 bases aligning to TRBD2. CDR3 in DNA: TGTGCCAGCTCACCAGGCAGCGGGGGCTCCTACGAGCAGTACTTC. This gives the protein CASSPGSGGSYEQYF. Using reference TRBV18 and TRBJ2-7 for the parts outside the CDR3, the full variable domain is NAGVMQNPRHLVRRRGQEARLRCSPMKGHSHVYWYRQLPEEGLKFMVYLQKENIIDESGMPKERFSAEFPKEGPSILRIQQVVRGDSAAYFCASSPGSGGSYEQYFGPGTRLTVT.